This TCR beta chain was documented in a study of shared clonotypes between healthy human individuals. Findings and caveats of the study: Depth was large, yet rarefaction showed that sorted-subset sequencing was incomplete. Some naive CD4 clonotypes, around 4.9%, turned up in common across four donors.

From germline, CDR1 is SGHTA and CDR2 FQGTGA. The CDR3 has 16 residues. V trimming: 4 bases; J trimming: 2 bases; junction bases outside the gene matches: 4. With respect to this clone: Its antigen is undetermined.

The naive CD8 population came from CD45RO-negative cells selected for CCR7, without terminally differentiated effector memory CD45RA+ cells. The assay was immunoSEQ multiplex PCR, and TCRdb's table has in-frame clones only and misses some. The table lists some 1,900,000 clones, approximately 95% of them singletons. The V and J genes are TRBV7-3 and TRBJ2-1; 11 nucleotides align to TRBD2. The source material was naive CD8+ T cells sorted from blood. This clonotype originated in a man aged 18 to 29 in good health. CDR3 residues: CASSSGTSGPYNEQFF. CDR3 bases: TGTGCCAGCAGCTCTGGGACTAGCGGTCCCTACAATGAGCAGTTCTTC.